This T cell receptor (beta chain) was documented in a study of T cells in Graves' hyperthyroidism and ophthalmopathy. The count of this clonotype is one. Amplification yielded TCR beta CDR3 regions, with RNA transcripts as the source. A set of HTBI primers served as the primers for a first-round RT-PCR of the TCR CDR3. TCRdb ran MiXCR on the multiplex PCR reads and lists one entry per CDR3 protein. Here the sample spans around 620,000 distinct CDR3 sequences, around 46% being singletons. The origin of this receptor is an adult woman with Graves' disease, either hyperthyroidism or ophthalmopathy (not recorded which). Material for sequencing was peripheral blood or thyroid tissue (not recorded which).

CDR3 sequence: CSVVFSLSYEQYF. In DNA, the CDR3 is TGCAGCGTTGTCTTCAGCCTCTCCTACGAGCAGTACTTC. J is TRBJ2-7 and V is TRBV29-1; no firm D call. The CDR3 totals 13 residues. Trimming took off 4 bases at V and 0 bases at J, with 10 bases between the two ends. CDR1 and CDR2 from the germline V gene are SQVTM and ANQGSEA.